This is a list of T cell receptor beta chains from one sample in a study of blood T cell repertoires in COVID-19. The repertoire was sequenced with immunoSEQ multiplex PCR; TCRdb's copy has only in-frame clones and lacks some. This table has roughly 120,000 clones, roughly 85% appearing once. Input material: peripheral blood. Receptor source: a man aged 25 to 45 with acute or convalescent COVID-19. The CDR3 runs from the conserved cysteine through the conserved F or W. The D gene is left open where the match is weak. Clone size is given for some rows only: seen once, a few or many times, or a class if the clone is expanded.

NA,TRBJ2-1,TRBD2,TRBV5-1,CASSFGTSGTSGRSYNEQFF,TGCGCCAGCAGCTTTGGCACCTCCGGGACTAGCGGGAGGTCCTACAATGAGCAGTTCTTC
NA,TRBJ1-1,NA,TRBV5-1,CASSPTGAEAFF,TGCGCCAGCAGCCCGACCGGAGCTGAAGCTTTCTTT
NA,TRBJ2-5,NA,TRBV7-6,CASSARIGETQYF,TGTGCCAGCAGCGCTAGGATCGGGGAGACCCAGTACTTC
NA,TRBJ2-3,TRBD2,TRBV11-3,CASSSRRPLAGGGGTDTQYF,TGTGCCAGCAGCTCCCGACGCCCGCTAGCGGGAGGTGGTGGCACAGATACGCAGTATTTT
once,TRBJ2-4,NA,TRBV18,CASSPPTTGFGDIQYF,TGTGCCAGCTCACCACCCACAACAGGGTTTGGGGACATTCAGTACTTC
NA,TRBJ1-1,NA,TRBV7-9,CAVVRVSTEAFF,TGTGCCGTCGTCAGGGTTAGTACTGAAGCTTTCTTT
NA,TRBJ1-5,NA,TRBV7-8,CASSAGGDSNQPQHF,TGTGCCAGCAGCGCCGGGGGGGATAGCAATCAGCCCCAGCATTTT
NA,TRBJ2-3,TRBD2,TRBV19,CAQHFSGGAGLLDTQYF,TGTGCCCAACACTTTAGCGGGGGGGCCGGGTTGCTAGATACGCAGTATTTT
NA,TRBJ2-1,TRBD2,TRBV7-3,CASSSYGTSGDEQFF,TGTGCCAGCAGCTCGTACGGGACTAGTGGTGATGAGCAGTTCTTC
once,TRBJ2-1,TRBD1,TRBV28,CASSLGQEEQFF,TGTGCCAGCAGTTTAGGACAGGAGGAGCAGTTCTTC
few,TRBJ2-1,NA,TRBV5-4,CASSPAGGRTSEQFF,TGTGCCAGCAGCCCGGCCGGAGGGCGAACCAGTGAGCAGTTCTTC
NA,TRBJ1-2,NA,TRBV3-1/TRBV3-2,CASSQDQATPYYGYTF,TGTGCCAGCAGCCAAGATCAGGCCACCCCCTACTATGGCTACACCTTC
NA,TRBJ1-6,NA,TRBV19,CASSISSPLHF,TGTGCCAGTAGTATCTCTTCACCCCTCCACTTT
NA,TRBJ2-1,NA,TRBV11-2,CASSSLLRGEQFF,TGTGCCAGCAGCTCTTTACTTAGGGGTGAGCAGTTCTTC
NA,TRBJ1-2,TRBD1,TRBV6-2/TRBV6-3,CASSLDRVYGYTF,TGTGCCAGCAGTTTAGACAGGGTCTATGGCTACACCTTC
NA,TRBJ2-1,NA,TRBV10-1,CASSESGFGYNEQFF,TGCGCCAGCAGTGAGTCTGGCTTTGGCTACAATGAGCAGTTCTTC
once,TRBJ2-2,NA,TRBV12-5,CASGLGLETNTGELFF,TGTGCTAGTGGTCTCGGACTGGAGACGAACACCGGGGAGCTGTTTTTT
few,TRBJ1-5,NA,TRBV12-5,CASGPGQPNQPQHF,TGTGCTAGTGGTCCCGGACAGCCTAATCAGCCCCAGCATTTT
once,TRBJ2-1,TRBD1,TRBV29-1,CSVATGTGGIGQFF,TGCAGCGTAGCTACCGGGACAGGGGGTATCGGGCAGTTCTTC
NA,TRBJ1-5,NA,TRBV2,CASSEEGGANNQPQHF,TGTGCCAGCAGTGAAGAGGGGGGGGCGAACAATCAGCCCCAGCATTTT
NA,TRBJ1-1,NA,TRBV20-1,CSARVITEAFF,TGCAGTGCTAGAGTAATCACTGAAGCTTTCTTT
NA,TRBJ2-3,TRBD2,TRBV7-3,CASSLSGSGTDTQYF,TGTGCCAGCAGCCTGAGCGGGAGTGGTACAGATACGCAGTATTTT
NA,TRBJ1-2,TRBD1,TRBV19,CASSTLQGNYGYTF,TGTGCCAGTAGTACCCTACAGGGGAACTATGGCTACACCTTC
NA,TRBJ2-2,NA,TRBV7-9,CASSLPTKANTGELFF,TGTGCCAGCAGCTTACCGACAAAGGCGAACACCGGGGAGCTGTTTTTT
NA,TRBJ2-3,NA,TRBV3-1/TRBV3-2,CASSQGHGPSDTQYF,TGTGCCAGCAGCCAAGGACACGGTCCCTCGGATACGCAGTATTTT
few,TRBJ2-1,NA,TRBV11-2,CASSLQSQYNEQFF,TGTGCCAGCAGCTTACAATCACAATACAATGAGCAGTTCTTC
NA,TRBJ1-3,NA,TRBV11-3,CASSWGSGNTIYF,TGTGCCAGCAGCTGGGGCAGTGGAAACACCATATATTTT
once,TRBJ2-1,NA,TRBV18,CASSPGGLGVF,TGTGCCAGCTCACCCGGGGGACTCGGCGTCTTC